This T cell receptor (beta chain) was observed in a study of T cells in Graves' hyperthyroidism and ophthalmopathy (dated by TCRdb to between 2019 and 2020). As for the study more broadly: Peripheral blood samples were taken at the time of initial diagnosis, prior to any treatment. A discovery cohort of about 100 patients, approximately 44 with Graves' ophthalmopathy and roughly 59 with stable Graves' hyperthyroidism, was used to find distinguishing TCR V-J signatures. Prospective prediction of ophthalmopathy was tested in an independent validation cohort consisting of under 20 hyperthyroidism patients and over 15 patients who later progressed to ophthalmopathy. Once sampling was done, hyperthyroidism patients were given methimazole at a starting dose of 30 mg daily, whereas ophthalmopathy patients were given high-dose intravenous methylprednisolone. The paper describes TCR Vbeta CDR3 sequencing of 135 peripheral blood samples, made up of fewer than 50 ophthalmopathy patients, over 70 hyperthyroidism patients and 17 progressor patients. Thyroid tissue and blood T-cell repertoires from more than 5 Graves' hyperthyroidism patients were also compared in the study. The 90 to 100 discovery patients were randomly divided into training and test sets at a 7:3 ratio.

What the research found in general, with its limitations: Sample size was not statistically predetermined, and investigators were not blinded to group allocation. Most expanded thyroid clonotypes (frequency above 0.001) were also detected in blood, suggesting blood repertoires may reflect thyroid immune responses. In validation, the model predicted progression to ophthalmopathy with 55% to 71% sensitivity and 72% to 85% specificity, a median of around six months before onset. In cross-validation, a model built on a 13 V-J signature told ophthalmopathy apart from stable hyperthyroidism with under 90% sensitivity and roughly 81% specificity, and in testing the same model reached 80%/75%.

The TCR beta CDR3 regions were amplified from the RNA transcripts. A first-round RT-PCR of the TCR CDR3 used the HTBI primer set with the Qiagen OneStep RT-PCR kit. The libraries were constructed in a second round of multiplex PCR and then size-selected and purified. Libraries were sequenced paired-end with 100 bp reads on an Illumina HiSeq2000. Processing in the source paper ran as follows. SOAPnuke was used to process the raw data, throwing out any read that contained adapters or uncalled bases, had a mean Phred below 15, or lacked an exact constant-primer or identifier match. High-quality paired reads were merged with COPE v1.2.5, and unique nucleotide sequences were defined as clonotypes. MiTCR v1.1 was used to align clonotypes to the IMGT TRBV, TRBD and TRBJ reference segments. The analysis included only V-J combinations with a frequency above 0.0001, which together covered over 98% of the repertoires. The TCS score was defined as F50 (clonal expansion) divided by E x V (chaos), with BLOSUM62-based TCRdist calculated between CDR3 peptides within each V-J. Welch's t-statistics and random forest reduced several hundred V-J features to 13, which were used in a naive Bayes classifier (R e1071). Clones were called with MiXCR by TCRdb after fastp trimmed the public reads at Q25, and only in-frame beta chains were retained. CDR3 protein duplicates are merged, each entry listing the most common genes and DNA. The V and J calls come from TCRdb's annotation, not from the publication. Within this sample are 660,000 or so distinct CDR3 sequences, with less than 25% of them counted one time only. The top ten hold over 30% of the sample.

Trimming leaves V shorter by 5 bases and J shorter by 2 bases, with the junction holding 20 bases beyond the gene matches. For CDR1 and CDR2, the germline V gene (reference sequence) lists LNHDA and SQIVND. The CDR3 holds 19 amino acids from the cysteine to the phenylalanine. Only the CDR3 region is kept as DNA, spanning 57 bases read in frame from base 1. In the ophthalmopathy patients, disease was moderately to severely active, with a Clinical Activity Score of 3 or more, a NOSPECS grade of 4 or more, and a duration of less than 3 months. Any patient with an uncontrolled infection, another autoimmune disease, pregnancy or lactation was excluded. Diagnoses were based on clinical symptoms, serum thyroxine and TRAb, thyroid ultrasound and orbital computed tomography. PBMCs were separated from about 10 ml of fresh peripheral blood using Ficoll-Paque density gradient centrifugation. Total RNA was extracted using Trizol reagent, and RNA quality was assessed on an Agilent 2100 Bioanalyzer.

About this clonotype: No antigen is known for it. There are no base qualities to consult, and no much larger clone falls within one base.

The sequenced material came from blood. The chain is encoded by TRBV19 joined to TRBJ1-2, with TRBD1 identical over 7 junction bases. The clonotype comes from a man between 25 and 39 years old with Graves' ophthalmopathy. The nucleotides read TGTGCCAGTAGTCCCCACCGCGGAGGGACAGTAACTAAAAACTATGGCTACACCTTC. It is translated as CASSPHRGGTVTKNYGYTF.